The clone carrying this T cell receptor (beta chain) was observed a single time. The data were taken from a study of blood T cell repertoires in COVID-19. Study as a whole: From T cells, B-cell-depleted T cells, or PBMCs came the material, which was cDNA or gDNA.

The assay was immunoSEQ multiplex PCR, and TCRdb's table has in-frame clones only and misses some. The table includes 80,000 to 100,000 clones, around 84% detected once. Germline V lookup: CDR1 MDHEN, CDR2 SYDVKM. V lost 5 bases and J lost 6; bases outside the gene matches: 4. CDR3 length equals 14 residues. The rearrangement uses TRBV28 and TRBJ1-6; 7 bases agree with TRBD1. Sequencing used peripheral blood. This TCR came from a woman of 80 years or more in a cohort sampled during active or convalescent COVID-19. The CDR3, as DNA: TGTGCCAGCAGTCCTTGGGACAGTAATTCACCCCTCCACTTT. The encoded protein is CASSPWDSNSPLHF.